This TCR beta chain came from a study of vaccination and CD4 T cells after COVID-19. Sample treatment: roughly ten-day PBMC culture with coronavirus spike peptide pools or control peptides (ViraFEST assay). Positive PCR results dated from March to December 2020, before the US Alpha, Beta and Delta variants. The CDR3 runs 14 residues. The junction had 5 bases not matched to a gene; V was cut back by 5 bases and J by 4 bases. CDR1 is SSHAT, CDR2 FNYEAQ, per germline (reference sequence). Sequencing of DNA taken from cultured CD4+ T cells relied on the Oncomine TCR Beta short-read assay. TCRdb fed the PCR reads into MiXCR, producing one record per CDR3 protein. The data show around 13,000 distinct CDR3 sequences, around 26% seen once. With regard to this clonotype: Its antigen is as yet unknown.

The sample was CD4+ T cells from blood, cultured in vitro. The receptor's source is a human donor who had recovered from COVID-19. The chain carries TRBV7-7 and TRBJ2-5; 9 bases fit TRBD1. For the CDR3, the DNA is TGTGCCAGCAGCCCCGACAGGGGGAGAGAGACCCAGTACTTC. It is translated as CASSPDRGRETQYF.